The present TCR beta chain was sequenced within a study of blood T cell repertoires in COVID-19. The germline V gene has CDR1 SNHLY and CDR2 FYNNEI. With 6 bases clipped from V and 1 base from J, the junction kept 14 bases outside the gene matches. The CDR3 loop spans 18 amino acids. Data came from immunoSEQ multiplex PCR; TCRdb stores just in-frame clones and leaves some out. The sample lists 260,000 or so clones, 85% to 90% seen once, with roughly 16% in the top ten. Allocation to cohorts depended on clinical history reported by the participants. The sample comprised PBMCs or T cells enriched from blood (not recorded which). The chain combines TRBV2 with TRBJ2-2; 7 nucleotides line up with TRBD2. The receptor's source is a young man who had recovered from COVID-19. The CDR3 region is CASRAEPASGKNTGELFF. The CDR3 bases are TGTGCCAGCAGGGCAGAGCCGGCTAGCGGAAAGAACACCGGGGAGCTGTTTTTT.